The present entry profiles one T cell receptor (beta chain) with its context. The sample belongs to a study of blood T cell repertoires in COVID-19. Whole-study context: Sources were T cells, B-cell-depleted T cells, or PBMCs; the material itself was cDNA or gDNA.

Sequencing used immunoSEQ multiplex PCR; TCRdb keeps in-frame clones, though not all of them. The sample holds around 300,000 clones, approximately 90% seen once. Everyone who took part was roughly 18 to 100 years old, and they came from about 25 US areas. Participants were placed into cohorts based on the clinical history they reported. CDR1 is SGHDT and CDR2 is YYEEEE in the germline V gene. This CDR3 spans 15 amino acids. Trimming removed 4 bases at V and 3 bases at J, with 16 bases between. This receptor was identified in a woman aged 60-70 years in a cohort exposed to, infected with or recovered from COVID-19 (not recorded which). The V and J genes are TRBV5-6 and TRBJ2-5, with D perhaps matching TRBD1 (7 bases). The sequenced sample consisted of PBMCs or T cells enriched from blood (not recorded which). CDR3 nucleotide sequence: TGTGCCAGCAGCACAGGGGCGGGAAGGAAAGAGACCCAGTACTTC. It specifies CASSTGAGRKETQYF.